This T cell receptor beta chain came from a study of technical replicates of blood from a few donors. Sequencing used immunoSEQ multiplex PCR; TCRdb keeps in-frame clones, though not all of them. The table shows 100,000 or so clones, with less than 96% occurring only once. Germline lookup yields CDR1 MNHEY and CDR2 SVGAGI. Trimming stripped 4 bases from V and 2 bases from J, with 14 bases between. The CDR3 has 16 amino acids. The specimen was T cells isolated from PBMCs. The source is a human donor in good health. The chain is built from TRBV6-5 and TRBJ1-4; weak D call: TRBD1 (5 bases). The CDR3 sequence is CASSSSFRATNEKLFF. CDR3 nucleotides: TGTGCCAGCAGTTCTAGTTTCAGGGCCACTAATGAAAAACTGTTTTTT.